What follows describes a single T cell receptor (beta chain). This entry comes from a study of technical replicates of blood from a few donors. The CDR3 has 18 residues. CDR1 is MNHNS and CDR2 is SASEGT in the germline V gene. V lost 0 bases to trimming and J lost 5 bases; unmatched junction nucleotides: 10. Method: immunoSEQ multiplex PCR; TCRdb's copy keeps in-frame clones and lacks some. The table shows 100,000 or so clones, with around 95% occurring only once. This receptor was obtained from a human donor in good health. The sample taken for sequencing was T cells isolated from PBMCs. The gene calls are TRBV6-1 and TRBJ2-3, with TRBD2 identical over 11 bases. The CDR3 DNA reads TGTGCCAGCAGTGAAGCGGTCCCGACTAGCGGGATTGGAGATACGCAGTATTTT. Its protein product is CASSEAVPTSGIGDTQYF.